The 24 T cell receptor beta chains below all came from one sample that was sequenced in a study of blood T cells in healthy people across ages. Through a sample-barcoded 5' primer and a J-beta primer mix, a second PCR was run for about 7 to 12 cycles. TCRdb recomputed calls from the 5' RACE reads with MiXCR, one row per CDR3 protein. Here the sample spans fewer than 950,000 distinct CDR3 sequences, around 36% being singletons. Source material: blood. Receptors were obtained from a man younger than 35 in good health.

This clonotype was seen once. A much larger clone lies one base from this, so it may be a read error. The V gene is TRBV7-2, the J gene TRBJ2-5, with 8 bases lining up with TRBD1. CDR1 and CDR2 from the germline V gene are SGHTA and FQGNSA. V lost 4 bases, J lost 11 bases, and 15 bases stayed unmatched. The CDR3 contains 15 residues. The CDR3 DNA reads TGTGCCAGCAGCTCAATCTTGGACAGGGACAATGAGCAGTACTTC. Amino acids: CASSSILDRDNEQYF.

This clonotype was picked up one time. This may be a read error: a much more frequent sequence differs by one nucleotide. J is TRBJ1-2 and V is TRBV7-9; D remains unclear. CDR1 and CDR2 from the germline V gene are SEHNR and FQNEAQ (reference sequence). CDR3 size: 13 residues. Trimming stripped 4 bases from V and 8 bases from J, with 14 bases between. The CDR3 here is CASSSRYGEGYTF. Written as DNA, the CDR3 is TGTGCCAGCAGCTCCCGATATGGGGAAGGCTACACCTTC. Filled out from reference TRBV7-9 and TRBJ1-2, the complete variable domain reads DTGVSQNPRHKITKRGQNVTFRCDPISEHNRLYWYRQTLGQGPEFLTYFQNEAQLEKSRLLSDRFSAERPKGSFSTLEIQRTEQGDSAMYLCASSSRYGEGYTFGSGTRLTVV.

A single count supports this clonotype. The CDR3 DNA is TGTGCCAGCAGCCAGCTTATCCAAAGTTATGGCTACACCTTC. Translating it yields CASSQLIQSYGYTF. The chain recombines TRBV3-1 with TRBJ1-2, with D unresolved. From germline, CDR1 is LGHDT and CDR2 YNNKEL (reference sequence). This CDR3 is 14 amino acids long. V was cut by 3 bases and J by 5 bases, with 13 bases left in between.

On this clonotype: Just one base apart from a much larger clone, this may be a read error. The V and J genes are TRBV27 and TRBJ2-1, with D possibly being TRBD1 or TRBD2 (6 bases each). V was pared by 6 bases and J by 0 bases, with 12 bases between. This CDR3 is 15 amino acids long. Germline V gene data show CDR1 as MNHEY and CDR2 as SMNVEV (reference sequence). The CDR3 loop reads CASRLGGNSYNEQFF. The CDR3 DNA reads TGTGCCAGCAGACTAGGGGGGAACTCCTACAATGAGCAGTTCTTC.

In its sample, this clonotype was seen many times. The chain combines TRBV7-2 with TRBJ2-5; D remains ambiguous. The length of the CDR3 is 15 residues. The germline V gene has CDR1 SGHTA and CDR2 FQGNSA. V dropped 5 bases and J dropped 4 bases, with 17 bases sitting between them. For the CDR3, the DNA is TGTGCCAGCAGCCCACTGGGGTTAACGAGAGAGACCCAGTACTTC. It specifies CASSPLGLTRETQYF.

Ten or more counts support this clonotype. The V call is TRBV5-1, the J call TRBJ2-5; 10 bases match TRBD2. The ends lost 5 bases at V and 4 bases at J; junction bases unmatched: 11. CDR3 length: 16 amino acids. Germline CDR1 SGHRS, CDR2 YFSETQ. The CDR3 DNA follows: TGCGCCAGCAGTTACGGGACTAGCGAGGACCTAGAGACCCAGTACTTC. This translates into CASSYGTSEDLETQYF. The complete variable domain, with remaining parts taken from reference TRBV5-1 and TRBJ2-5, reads KAGVTQTPRYLIKTRGQQVTLSCSPISGHRSVSWYQQTPGQGLQFLFEYFSETQRNKGNFPGRFSGRQFSNSRSEMNVSTLELGDSALYLCASSYGTSEDLETQYFGPGTRLLVL.

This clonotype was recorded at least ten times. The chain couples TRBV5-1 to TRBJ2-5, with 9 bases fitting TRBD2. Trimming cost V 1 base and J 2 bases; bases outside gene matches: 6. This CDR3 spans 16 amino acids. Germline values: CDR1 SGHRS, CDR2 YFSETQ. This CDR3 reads CASSLSPSGAQETQYF. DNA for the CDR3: TGCGCCAGCAGCTTGTCGCCTAGCGGGGCTCAAGAGACCCAGTACTTC.

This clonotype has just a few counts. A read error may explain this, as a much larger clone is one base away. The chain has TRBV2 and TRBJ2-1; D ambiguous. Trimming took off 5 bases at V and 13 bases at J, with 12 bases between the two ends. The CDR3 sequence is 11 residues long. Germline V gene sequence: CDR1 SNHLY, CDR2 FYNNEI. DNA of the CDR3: TGTGCCAGCAGTCCCGAGGAGACCCAGTTCTTC. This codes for CASSPEETQFF. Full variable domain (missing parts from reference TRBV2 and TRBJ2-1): EPEVTQTPSHQVTQMGQEVILRCVPISNHLYFYWYRQILGQKVEFLVSFYNNEISEKSEIFDDQFSVERPDGSNFTLKIRSTKLEDSAMYFCASSPEETQFFGPGTRLTVL.

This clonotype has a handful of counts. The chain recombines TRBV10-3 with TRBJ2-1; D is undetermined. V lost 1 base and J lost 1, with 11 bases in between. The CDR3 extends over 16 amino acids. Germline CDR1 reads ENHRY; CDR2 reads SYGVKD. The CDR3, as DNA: TGTGCCATCAGTGAGTTTTGGGCCAAGTCCTACAATGAGCAGTTCTTC. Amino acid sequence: CAISEFWAKSYNEQFF.

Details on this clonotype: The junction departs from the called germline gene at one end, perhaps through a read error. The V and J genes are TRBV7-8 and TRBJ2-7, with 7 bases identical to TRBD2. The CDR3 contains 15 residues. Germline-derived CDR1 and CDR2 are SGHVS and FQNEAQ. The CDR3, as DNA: TGTGCCGGCAGTTCCTCCTTGACCGGGGGGTACGAGCAGTACTTC. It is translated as CAGSSSLTGGYEQYF.

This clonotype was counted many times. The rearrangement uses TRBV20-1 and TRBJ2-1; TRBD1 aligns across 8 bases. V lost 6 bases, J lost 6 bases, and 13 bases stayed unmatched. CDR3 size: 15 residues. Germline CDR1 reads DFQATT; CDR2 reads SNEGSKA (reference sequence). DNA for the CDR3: TGCAGTGCGCGCCGCGGGGACAGGATAGGCAATGAGCAGTTCTTC. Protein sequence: CSARRGDRIGNEQFF.

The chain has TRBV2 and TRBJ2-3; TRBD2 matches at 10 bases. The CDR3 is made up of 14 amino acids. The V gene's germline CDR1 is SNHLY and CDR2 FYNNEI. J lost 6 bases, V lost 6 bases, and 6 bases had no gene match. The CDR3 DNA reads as TGTGCCAGCAGGGGTAGCGGGGGGCTCGATACGCAGTATTTT. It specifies CASRGSGGLDTQYF.

In DNA form, the CDR3 reads TGTGCCAGCAGGCGAAACCTCCGGGATAATGAGACCCAGTACTTC. It yields the protein CASRRNLRDNETQYF. The chain employs TRBV2 and TRBJ2-5; possible D gene TRBD2, 5 bases. The germline V gene encodes CDR1 SNHLY and CDR2 FYNNEI. The CDR3 runs to 15 residues. The V gene lost 6 bases and the J gene lost 5 bases, with 19 bases spanning the gap.

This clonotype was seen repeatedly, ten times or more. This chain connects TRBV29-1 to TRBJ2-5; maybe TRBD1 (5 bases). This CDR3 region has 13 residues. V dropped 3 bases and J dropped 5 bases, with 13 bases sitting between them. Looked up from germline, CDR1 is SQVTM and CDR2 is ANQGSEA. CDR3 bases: TGCAGCGTTGACGGCAGGGTGAGGGAGACCCAGTACTTC. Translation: CSVDGRVRETQYF.

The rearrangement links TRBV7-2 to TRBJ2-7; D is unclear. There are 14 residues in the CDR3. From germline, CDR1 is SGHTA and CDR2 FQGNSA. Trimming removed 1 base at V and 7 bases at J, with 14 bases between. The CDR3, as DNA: TGTGCCAGCAGCTTAGTGGCTCAATACAATGAGCAGTACTTC. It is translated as CASSLVAQYNEQYF.

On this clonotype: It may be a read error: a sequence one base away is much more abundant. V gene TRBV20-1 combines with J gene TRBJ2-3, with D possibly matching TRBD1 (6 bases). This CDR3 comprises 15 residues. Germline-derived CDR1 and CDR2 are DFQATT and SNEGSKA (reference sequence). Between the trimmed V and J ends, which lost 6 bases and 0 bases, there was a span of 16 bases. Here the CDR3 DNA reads TGCAGTGCCCCCCAACTAGACAGGAGCACAGATACGCAGTATTTT. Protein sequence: CSAPQLDRSTDTQYF.

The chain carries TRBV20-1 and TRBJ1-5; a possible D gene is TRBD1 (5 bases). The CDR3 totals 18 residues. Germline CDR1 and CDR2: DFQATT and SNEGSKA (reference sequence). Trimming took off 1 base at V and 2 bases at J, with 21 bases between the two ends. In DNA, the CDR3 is TGCAGTGCTAGAGGGGCCCCAGGGATGGTAGGCGGCAATCAGCCCCAGCATTTT. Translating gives CSARGAPGMVGGNQPQHF.

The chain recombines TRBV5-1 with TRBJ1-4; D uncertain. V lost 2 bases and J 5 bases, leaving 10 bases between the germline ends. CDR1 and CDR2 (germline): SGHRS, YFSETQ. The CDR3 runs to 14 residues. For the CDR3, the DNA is TGCGCCAGCAGCTTAGGAGGTCGCAATGAAAAACTGTTTTTT. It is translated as CASSLGGRNEKLFF.

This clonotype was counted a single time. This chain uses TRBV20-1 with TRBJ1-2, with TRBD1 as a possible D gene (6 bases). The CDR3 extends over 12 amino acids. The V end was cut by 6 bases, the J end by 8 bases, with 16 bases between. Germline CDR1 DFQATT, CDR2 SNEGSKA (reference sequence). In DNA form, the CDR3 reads TGCAGTGCCCGGAGCGGGGGCAACGGCTACACCTTC. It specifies CSARSGGNGYTF.

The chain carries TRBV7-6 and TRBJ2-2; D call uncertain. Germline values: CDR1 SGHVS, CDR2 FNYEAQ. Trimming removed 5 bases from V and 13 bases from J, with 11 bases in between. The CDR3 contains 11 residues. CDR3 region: CASSLSTLLFF. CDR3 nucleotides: TGTGCCAGCAGCCTTTCTACCTTGCTGTTTTTT.

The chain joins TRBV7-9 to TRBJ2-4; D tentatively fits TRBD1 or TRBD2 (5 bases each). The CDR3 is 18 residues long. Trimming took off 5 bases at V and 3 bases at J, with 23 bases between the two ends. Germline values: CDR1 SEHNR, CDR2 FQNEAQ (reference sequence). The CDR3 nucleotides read TGTGCCAGCAGCGCCAGGGACCGCGATGGATCCGTCAAAAACATTCAGTACTTC. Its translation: CASSARDRDGSVKNIQYF.

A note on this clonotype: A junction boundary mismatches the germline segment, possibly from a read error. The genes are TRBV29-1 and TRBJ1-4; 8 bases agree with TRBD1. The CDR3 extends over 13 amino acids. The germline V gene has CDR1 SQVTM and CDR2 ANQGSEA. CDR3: CSVAGGTNGKLFF. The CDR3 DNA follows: TGCAGCGTCGCAGGGGGCACTAATGGAAAACTGTTTTTT. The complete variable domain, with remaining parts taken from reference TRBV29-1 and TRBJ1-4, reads SAVISQKPSRDICQRGTSLTIQCQVDSQVTMMFWYRQQPGQSLTLIATANQGSEATYESGFVIDKFPISRPNLTFSTLTVSNMSPEDSSIYLCSVAGGTNGKLFFGSGTQLSVL.

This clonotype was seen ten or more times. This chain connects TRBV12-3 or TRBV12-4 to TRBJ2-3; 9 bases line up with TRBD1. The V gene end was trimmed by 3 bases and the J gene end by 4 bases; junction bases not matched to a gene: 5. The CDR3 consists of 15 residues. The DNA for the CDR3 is TGTGCCAGCAGTTTGGTCACAGGGGGCTCAGATACGCAGTATTTT. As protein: CASSLVTGGSDTQYF.

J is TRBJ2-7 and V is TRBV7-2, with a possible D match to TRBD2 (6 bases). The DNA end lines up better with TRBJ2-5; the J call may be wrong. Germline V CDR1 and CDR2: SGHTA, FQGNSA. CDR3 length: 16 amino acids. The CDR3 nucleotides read TGTGCCAGCAGCCCCAAGAATCGGGGGTACCAAGAGACCCAGTACTTC. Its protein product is CASSPKNRGYQETQYF.